The clone carrying this T cell receptor (beta chain) was seen only a few times. This record belongs to a study of patients and donors after allogeneic stem cell transplantation. The CDR3 length is 16 residues. Germline V gene lookup returns CDR1 SEHNR and CDR2 FQNEAQ (reference sequence). The V end lost 1 base, the J end lost 2 bases, and 14 bases lay between the germline ends. TCRdb used MiXCR to reprocess the RT-PCR reads, holding one entry per CDR3 protein. The sample has a few hundred thousand distinct CDR3 sequences; less than 50% are singletons. The sequencing input was blood, either unsorted or a sorted T cell fraction (not recorded which). This clonotype was sampled from a human donor who was either an allogeneic HSCT recipient or a stem cell or donor lymphocyte infusion donor (not recorded which). It is not recorded whose cells these are; they may come from a transplant donor. This chain joins TRBV7-9 and TRBJ1-2; D may be TRBD1 (5 bases). CDR3 amino acids: CASSLGQGQRNYGYTF. For the CDR3, the DNA is TGTGCCAGCAGCTTAGGGCAGGGCCAGCGCAACTATGGCTACACCTTC. The whole variable domain, remainder taken from reference TRBV7-9 and TRBJ1-2, is DTGVSQNPRHKITKRGQNVTFRCDPISEHNRLYWYRQTLGQGPEFLTYFQNEAQLEKSRLLSDRFSAERPKGSFSTLEIQRTEQGDSAMYLCASSLGQGQRNYGYTFGSGTRLTVV.